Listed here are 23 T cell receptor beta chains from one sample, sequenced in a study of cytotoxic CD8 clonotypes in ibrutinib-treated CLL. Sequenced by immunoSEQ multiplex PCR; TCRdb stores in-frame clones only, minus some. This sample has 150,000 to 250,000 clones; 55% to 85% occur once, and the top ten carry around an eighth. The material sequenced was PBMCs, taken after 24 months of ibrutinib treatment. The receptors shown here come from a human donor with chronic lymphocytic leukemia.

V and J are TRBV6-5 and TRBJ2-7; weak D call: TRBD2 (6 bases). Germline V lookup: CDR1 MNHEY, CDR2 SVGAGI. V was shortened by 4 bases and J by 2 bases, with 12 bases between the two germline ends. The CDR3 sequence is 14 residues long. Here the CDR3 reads CASSSPGTAYEQYF. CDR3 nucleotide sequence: TGTGCCAGCAGTTCCCCCGGGACTGCCTACGAGCAGTACTTC.

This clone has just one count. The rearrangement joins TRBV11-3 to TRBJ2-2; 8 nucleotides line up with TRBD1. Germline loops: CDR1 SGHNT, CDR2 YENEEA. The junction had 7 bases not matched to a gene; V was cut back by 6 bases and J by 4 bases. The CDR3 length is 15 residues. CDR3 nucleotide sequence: TGTGCCAGCAGTCCAGGACAGGGTATCACCGGGGAGCTGTTTTTT. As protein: CASSPGQGITGELFF.

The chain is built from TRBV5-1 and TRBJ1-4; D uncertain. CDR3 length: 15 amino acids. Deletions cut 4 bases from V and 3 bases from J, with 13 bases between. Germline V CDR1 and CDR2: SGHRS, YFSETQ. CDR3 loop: CASSEGQRSNEKLFF. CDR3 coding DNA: TGCGCCAGCAGCGAAGGGCAGAGGTCTAATGAAAAACTGTTTTTT.

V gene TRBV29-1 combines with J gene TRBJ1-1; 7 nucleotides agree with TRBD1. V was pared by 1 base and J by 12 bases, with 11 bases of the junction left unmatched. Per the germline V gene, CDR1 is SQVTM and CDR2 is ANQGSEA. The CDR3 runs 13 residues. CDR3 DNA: TGCAGCGTTGAAGCTATTTGGGACAGCGGGACTTTCTTT. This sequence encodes CSVEAIWDSGTFF.

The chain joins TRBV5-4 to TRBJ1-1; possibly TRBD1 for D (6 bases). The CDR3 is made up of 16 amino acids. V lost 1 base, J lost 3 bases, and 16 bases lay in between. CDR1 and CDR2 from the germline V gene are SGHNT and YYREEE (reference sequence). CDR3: CASSLKITGRYTEAFF. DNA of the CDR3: TGTGCCAGCAGCTTGAAGATTACAGGGAGGTACACTGAAGCTTTCTTT.

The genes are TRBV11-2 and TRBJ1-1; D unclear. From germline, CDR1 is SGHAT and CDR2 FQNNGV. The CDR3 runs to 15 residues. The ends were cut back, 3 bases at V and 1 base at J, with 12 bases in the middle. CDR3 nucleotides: TGTGCCAGCAGCTTCTATCCCGACGGGAACACTGAAGCTTTCTTT. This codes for CASSFYPDGNTEAFF.

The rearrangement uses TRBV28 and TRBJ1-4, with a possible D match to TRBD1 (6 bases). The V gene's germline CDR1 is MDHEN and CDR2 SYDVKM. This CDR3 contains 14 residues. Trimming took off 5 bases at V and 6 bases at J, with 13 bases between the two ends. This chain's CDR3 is CASSPVGGDEKLFF. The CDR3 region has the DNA TGTGCCAGCAGTCCCGTAGGGGGGGATGAAAAACTGTTTTTT.

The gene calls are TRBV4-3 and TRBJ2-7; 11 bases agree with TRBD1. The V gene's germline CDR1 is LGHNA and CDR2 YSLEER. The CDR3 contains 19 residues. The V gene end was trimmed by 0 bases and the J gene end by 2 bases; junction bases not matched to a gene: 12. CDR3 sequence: CASSQERGQGARSTYEQYF. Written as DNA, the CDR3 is TGCGCCAGCAGCCAAGAGAGAGGACAGGGGGCCAGGTCGACCTACGAGCAGTACTTC.

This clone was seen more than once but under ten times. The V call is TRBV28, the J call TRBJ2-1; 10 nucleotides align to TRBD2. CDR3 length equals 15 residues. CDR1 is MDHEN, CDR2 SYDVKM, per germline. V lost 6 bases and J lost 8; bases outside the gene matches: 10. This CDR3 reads CASSAALAGDDEQFF. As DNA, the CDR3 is TGTGCCAGCAGCGCAGCGCTAGCGGGAGATGATGAGCAGTTCTTC.

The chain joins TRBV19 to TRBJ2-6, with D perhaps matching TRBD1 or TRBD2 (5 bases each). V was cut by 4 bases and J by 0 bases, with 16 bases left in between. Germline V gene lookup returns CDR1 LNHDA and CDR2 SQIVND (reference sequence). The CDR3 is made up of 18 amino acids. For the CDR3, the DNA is TGTGCCAGTAGTACACCGGGACGCGTCTTCTCTGGGGCCAACGTCCTGACTTTC. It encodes CASSTPGRVFSGANVLTF.

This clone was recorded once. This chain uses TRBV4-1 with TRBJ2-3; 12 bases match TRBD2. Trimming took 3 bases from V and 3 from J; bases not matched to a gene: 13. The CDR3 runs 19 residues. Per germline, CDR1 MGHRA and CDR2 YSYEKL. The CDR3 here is CASSQRTGVTSGRTDTQYF. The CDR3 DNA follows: TGCGCCAGCAGCCAGCGGACAGGAGTGACTAGCGGGAGAACAGATACGCAGTATTTT.

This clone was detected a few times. The DNA of the CDR3 is TGTGCCAGCGACAGACCCAACTCTGGAAACACCATATATTTT. The encoded protein is CASDRPNSGNTIYF. The chain couples TRBV28 to TRBJ1-3, with D possibly TRBD1 on 5 matching bases. The ends were cut back, 8 bases at V and 0 bases at J, with 11 bases in the middle. The CDR3 is made up of 14 amino acids. Germline CDR1 MDHEN, CDR2 SYDVKM. Variable domain in full (rest from reference TRBV28 and TRBJ1-3): DVKVTQSSRYLVKRTGEKVFLECVQDMDHENMFWYRQDPGLGLRLIYFSYDVKMKEKGDIPEGYSVSREKKERFSLILESASTNQTSMYLCASDRPNSGNTIYFGEGSWLTVV.

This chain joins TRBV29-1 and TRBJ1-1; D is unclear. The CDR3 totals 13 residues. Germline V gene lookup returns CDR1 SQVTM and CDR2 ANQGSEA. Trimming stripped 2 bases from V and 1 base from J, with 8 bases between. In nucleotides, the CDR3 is TGCAGCGTTGAAAGGTTTGGGAACACTGAAGCTTTCTTT. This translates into CSVERFGNTEAFF.

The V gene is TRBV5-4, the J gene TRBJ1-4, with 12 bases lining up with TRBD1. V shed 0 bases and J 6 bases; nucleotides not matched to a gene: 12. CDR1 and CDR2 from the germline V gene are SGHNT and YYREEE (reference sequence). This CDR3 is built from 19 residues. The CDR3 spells CASSLEPGQGAWEDEKLFF. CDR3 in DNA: TGTGCCAGCAGCTTGGAACCGGGACAGGGGGCTTGGGAGGATGAAAAACTGTTTTTT.

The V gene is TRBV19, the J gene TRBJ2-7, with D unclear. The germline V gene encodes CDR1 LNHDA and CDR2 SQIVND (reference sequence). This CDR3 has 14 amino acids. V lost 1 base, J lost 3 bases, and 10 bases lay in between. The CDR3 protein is CASSIVHGNYEQYF. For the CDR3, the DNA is TGTGCCAGTAGTATAGTCCACGGAAACTACGAGCAGTACTTC.

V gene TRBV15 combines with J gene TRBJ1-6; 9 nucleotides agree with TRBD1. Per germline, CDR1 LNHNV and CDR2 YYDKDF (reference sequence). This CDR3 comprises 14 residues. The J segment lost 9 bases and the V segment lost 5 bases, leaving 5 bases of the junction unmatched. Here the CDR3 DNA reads TGTGCCACCAGCCCGGGACAGGGATCTTCACCCCTCCACTTT. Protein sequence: CATSPGQGSSPLHF. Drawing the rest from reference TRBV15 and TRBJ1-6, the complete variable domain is DAMVIQNPRYQVTQFGKPVTLSCSQTLNHNVMYWYQQKSSQAPKLLFHYYDKDFNNEADTPDNFQSRRPNTSFCFLDIRSPGLGDTAMYLCATSPGQGSSPLHFGNGTRLTVT.

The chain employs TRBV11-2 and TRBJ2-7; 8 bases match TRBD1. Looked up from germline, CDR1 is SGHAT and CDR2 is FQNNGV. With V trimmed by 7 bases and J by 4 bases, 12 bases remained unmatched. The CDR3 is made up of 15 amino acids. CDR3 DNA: TGTGCCAGCACAAAACTGGACAGGGTGCCTTACGAGCAGTACTTC. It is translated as CASTKLDRVPYEQYF.

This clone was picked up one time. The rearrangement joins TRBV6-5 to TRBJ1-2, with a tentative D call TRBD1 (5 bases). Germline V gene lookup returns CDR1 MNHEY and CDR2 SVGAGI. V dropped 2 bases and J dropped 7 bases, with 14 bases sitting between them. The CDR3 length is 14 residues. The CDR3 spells CASSYNPQGSGYTF. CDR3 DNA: TGTGCCAGCAGTTACAATCCCCAGGGAAGTGGCTACACCTTC.

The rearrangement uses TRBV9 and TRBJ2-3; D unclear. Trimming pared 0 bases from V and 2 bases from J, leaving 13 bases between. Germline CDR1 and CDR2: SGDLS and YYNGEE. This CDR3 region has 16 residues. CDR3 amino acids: CASSVGSTSDTDTQYF. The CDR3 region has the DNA TGTGCCAGCAGCGTAGGAAGTACCTCTGACACAGATACGCAGTATTTT.

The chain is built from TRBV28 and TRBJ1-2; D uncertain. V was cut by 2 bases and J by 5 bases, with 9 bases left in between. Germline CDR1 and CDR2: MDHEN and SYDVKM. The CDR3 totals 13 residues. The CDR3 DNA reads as TGTGCCAGCAGTTTACCGAGGAATTATGGCTACACCTTC. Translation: CASSLPRNYGYTF.

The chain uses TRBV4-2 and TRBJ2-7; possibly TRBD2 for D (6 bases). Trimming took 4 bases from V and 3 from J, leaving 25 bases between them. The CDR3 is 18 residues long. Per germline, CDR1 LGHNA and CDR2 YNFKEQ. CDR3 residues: CASSRRQVVGPGDYEQYF. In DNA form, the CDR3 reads TGTGCCAGCAGCCGACGTCAAGTTGTGGGACCGGGGGACTACGAGCAGTACTTC.

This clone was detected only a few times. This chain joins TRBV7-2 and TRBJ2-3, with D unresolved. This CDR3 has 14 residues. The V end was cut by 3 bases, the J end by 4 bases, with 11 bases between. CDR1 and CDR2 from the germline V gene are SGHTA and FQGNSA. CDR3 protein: CASSFGASPDTQYF. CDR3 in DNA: TGTGCCAGCAGCTTCGGCGCGTCCCCAGATACGCAGTATTTT.

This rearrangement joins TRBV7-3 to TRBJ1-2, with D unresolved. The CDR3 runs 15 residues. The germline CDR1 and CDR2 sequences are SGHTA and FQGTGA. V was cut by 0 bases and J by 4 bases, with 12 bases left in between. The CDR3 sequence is CASSLTGGEVYGYTF. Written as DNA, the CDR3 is TGTGCCAGCAGCTTAACGGGCGGGGAGGTCTATGGCTACACCTTC.